The clone carrying this TCR beta chain was observed once. The germline V and J ends were trimmed by 0 bases and 0 bases, with 7 bases remaining between them. This CDR3 spans 15 amino acids. CDR1 and CDR2 from the germline V gene are SGHRS and YFSETQ. The record originates from a study of control samples from healthy donors and cancer patients. Some clones are missing from TCRdb's copy, which holds only in-frame ones; the method was immunoSEQ multiplex PCR. Found here are fewer than 85,000 clones, 85% to 95% of them singletons; the top ten hold approximately 3%. This TCR was sampled from a woman in her 30s in good health. Source material: blood. The V and J genes are TRBV5-1 and TRBJ1-3; D unresolved. The CDR3 region has the DNA TGCGCCAGCAGCTTGGGGGTAGGCTCTGGAAACACCATATATTTT. This codes for CASSLGVGSGNTIYF.